This T cell receptor beta chain was identified in a study of graft-versus-host responses after intestinal transplantation. Turning to the study itself: Recipients obtained multivisceral, liver-intestinal, or isolated intestinal transplants. Recipients uniformly received anti-thymocyte globulin induction, followed by tacrolimus and steroids for around 3 years.

The germline gives CDR1 SQVTM, CDR2 ANQGSEA. V lost 3 bases to trimming and J lost 4 bases, with 18 bases between them. The CDR3 totals 15 residues. The data were produced by immunoSEQ multiplex PCR, yet TCRdb's version contains in-frame clones alone and is incomplete. The sample yields about 19,000 clones, roughly a third seen once. Responders labeled with CFSE (200,000) were plated with 200,000 irradiated, violet-dye-labeled stimulators. CD4 and CD8 responders that proliferated in the reaction were FACS-sorted. At least ten counts were recorded for this clone. The rearrangement links TRBV29-1 to TRBJ1-1; perhaps TRBD1 as D (6 bases). The receptor was derived from a human patient who was an organ donor for intestinal transplantation. The sample consisted of alloreactive CD4+ T cells from a mixed lymphocyte reaction culture, taken before transplantation. Subset indicated: CFSE-low proliferating T cells sorted from approximately six-day pre-transplant mixed lymphocyte reaction (GvH or HvG direction). The chain's CDR3 is CSVDLRGGKGTEAFF. The CDR3 DNA sequence: TGCAGCGTTGATCTCCGGGGGGGCAAGGGCACTGAAGCTTTCTTT.